A selection of T cell receptor beta chains follows, all from one sample in a study of T cell clones after liver transplantation. Assay used: immunoSEQ multiplex PCR; TCRdb lists only in-frame clones, some missing. The sample contains tens of thousands of clones, about two thirds of which appear only once. This material consisted of CD4+ T cells from blood, taken before liver transplant. The receptors were gathered from a human donor who received a liver transplant. Each CDR3 is given with its conserved first and last residue. Each record gives: J gene, D gene, clone size, V gene, CDR3 protein, CDR3 DNA. A D gene is named only where the DNA matches it firmly. Only some rows state a clone size, as once, few, many or a class for expanded clones.

j_gene: TRBJ2-1; d_gene: TRBD2; abundance: -; v_gene: TRBV5-6; CDR3aa: CASSFGLEADEQFF; CDR3nt: TGTGCCAGCAGCTTCGGACTAGAGGCCGATGAGCAGTTCTTC
j_gene: TRBJ2-7; d_gene: TRBD1; abundance: -; v_gene: TRBV28; CDR3aa: CASSSYTGTGGLEQYF; CDR3nt: TGTGCCAGCAGTTCCTACACCGGGACAGGGGGCCTCGAGCAGTACTTC
j_gene: TRBJ2-6; d_gene: -; abundance: -; v_gene: TRBV6-6; CDR3aa: CASSLNFGANVLTF; CDR3nt: TGTGCCAGCAGTTTGAACTTTGGGGCCAACGTCCTGACTTTC
j_gene: TRBJ2-5; d_gene: -; abundance: -; v_gene: TRBV7-9; CDR3aa: CASSATAGQTWGETQYF; CDR3nt: TGTGCCAGCAGCGCAACCGCGGGACAGACGTGGGGAGAGACCCAGTACTTC
j_gene: TRBJ2-3; d_gene: -; abundance: -; v_gene: TRBV9; CDR3aa: CASSVRLVADTQYF; CDR3nt: TGTGCCAGCAGCGTGAGGCTAGTCGCAGATACGCAGTATTTT
j_gene: TRBJ2-3; d_gene: -; abundance: -; v_gene: TRBV14; CDR3aa: CASSLRFTDTQYF; CDR3nt: TGTGCCAGCAGCCTTCGGTTCACAGATACGCAGTATTTT
j_gene: TRBJ1-6; d_gene: -; abundance: -; v_gene: TRBV4-2; CDR3aa: CASSQGGDYNSPLHF; CDR3nt: TGTGCCAGCAGCCAAGGCGGGGACTATAATTCACCCCTCCACTTT
j_gene: TRBJ2-2; d_gene: -; abundance: -; v_gene: TRBV6-4; CDR3aa: CASTPGANTGELFF; CDR3nt: TGTGCCAGCACTCCCGGGGCGAACACCGGGGAGCTGTTTTTT
j_gene: TRBJ2-1; d_gene: TRBD2; abundance: -; v_gene: TRBV2; CDR3aa: CAGPPGLAGGAYNEQFF; CDR3nt: TGTGCCGGACCTCCGGGACTAGCGGGGGGAGCCTACAATGAGCAGTTCTTC
j_gene: TRBJ2-2; d_gene: TRBD1; abundance: -; v_gene: TRBV19; CDR3aa: CASKRRQGNTGELFF; CDR3nt: TGTGCCAGTAAGAGGAGACAGGGGAACACCGGGGAGCTGTTTTTT
j_gene: TRBJ2-7; d_gene: -; abundance: -; v_gene: TRBV5-1; CDR3aa: CASSFQGHEQYF; CDR3nt: TGCGCCAGCAGCTTCCAGGGGCACGAGCAGTACTTC
j_gene: TRBJ2-7; d_gene: -; abundance: -; v_gene: TRBV6-5; CDR3aa: CASSYSGLGLTYEQYF; CDR3nt: TGTGCCAGCAGTTACTCCGGGTTGGGGCTGACCTACGAGCAGTACTTC
j_gene: TRBJ1-1; d_gene: -; abundance: few; v_gene: TRBV7-2; CDR3aa: CASSLVGRTEAFF; CDR3nt: TGTGCCAGCAGCTTAGTGGGGAGGACTGAAGCTTTCTTT
j_gene: TRBJ2-7; d_gene: TRBD2; abundance: -; v_gene: TRBV10-3; CDR3aa: CAITGLAGEGEQYF; CDR3nt: TGTGCCATCACCGGACTAGCGGGGGAGGGCGAGCAGTACTTC
j_gene: TRBJ1-6; d_gene: -; abundance: -; v_gene: TRBV6-1; CDR3aa: CASGRVRDSPLHF; CDR3nt: TGTGCCAGCGGCAGGGTCCGCGATTCACCCCTCCACTTT
j_gene: TRBJ2-4; d_gene: TRBD1; abundance: few; v_gene: TRBV5-1; CDR3aa: CASSAGQGGNIQYF; CDR3nt: TGCGCCAGCAGCGCGGGACAGGGCGGAAACATTCAGTACTTC
j_gene: TRBJ2-7; d_gene: TRBD1; abundance: -; v_gene: TRBV5-1; CDR3aa: CASSLRQGYEQYF; CDR3nt: TGCGCCAGCAGCTTGAGACAGGGCTACGAGCAGTACTTC
j_gene: TRBJ2-7; d_gene: TRBD1; abundance: -; v_gene: TRBV11-3; CDR3aa: CASSPGQPMGEQYF; CDR3nt: TGTGCCAGCAGCCCGGGACAGCCTATGGGGGAGCAGTACTTC
j_gene: TRBJ2-5; d_gene: -; abundance: -; v_gene: TRBV6-5; CDR3aa: CASRPIDRYQETQYF; CDR3nt: TGTGCCAGCAGACCCATCGACAGGTACCAAGAGACCCAGTACTTC
j_gene: TRBJ2-2; d_gene: -; abundance: -; v_gene: TRBV6-4; CDR3aa: CASSVSAGMGTGELFF; CDR3nt: TGTGCCAGCAGTGTCTCGGCGGGGATGGGGACCGGGGAGCTGTTTTTT
j_gene: TRBJ2-2; d_gene: -; abundance: once; v_gene: TRBV2; CDR3aa: CASSSTVSSNTGELFF; CDR3nt: TGTGCCAGCAGTTCGACTGTTTCTTCGAACACCGGGGAGCTGTTTTTT
j_gene: TRBJ1-3; d_gene: TRBD1; abundance: few; v_gene: TRBV6-5; CDR3aa: CASRRTGGNTIYF; CDR3nt: TGTGCCAGCAGGAGGACAGGGGGAAACACCATATATTTT
j_gene: TRBJ2-7; d_gene: TRBD1; abundance: -; v_gene: TRBV5-6; CDR3aa: CASSLVDRAYEQYF; CDR3nt: TGTGCCAGCAGCTTGGTAGACAGGGCATACGAGCAGTACTTC